These 29 T cell receptor beta chains came from one sample sequenced in a study of Graves' ophthalmopathy and Graves' hyperthyroidism. Investigators amplified TCR beta CDR3 regions from RNA transcripts. Second-round multiplex PCR came after a first-round RT-PCR that employed HTBI primers. In TCRdb, the multiplex PCR reads were re-called with MiXCR into one record per CDR3 protein. The table has around 1,000,000 distinct CDR3 sequences, 35% to 40% seen once. The sample was peripheral blood or thyroid tissue (not recorded which). The origin of the receptors is an adult man with Graves' hyperthyroidism.

This clonotype appeared a single time. The rearrangement joins TRBV29-1 to TRBJ1-2, with D unresolved. The CDR3 has 12 amino acids. Germline-derived CDR1 and CDR2 are SQVTM and ANQGSEA. V was pared by 4 bases and J by 7 bases, with 13 bases between. The CDR3 loop is CSVGRRDRGYTF. CDR3 coding DNA: TGCAGCGTTGGAAGGAGGGATCGTGGCTACACCTTC.

This clonotype was counted only a few times. The V gene is TRBV5-1, the J gene TRBJ2-5; D unresolved. Germline assignment: CDR1 SGHRS and CDR2 YFSETQ. The V end lost 0 bases, the J end lost 3 bases, and 12 bases lay between the germline ends. The CDR3 consists of 15 residues. The CDR3 here is CASSLASTTKETQYF. The CDR3 DNA reads as TGCGCCAGCAGCTTGGCATCAACTACTAAAGAGACCCAGTACTTC.

Comments on this clonotype: A much larger clone differs by one base, so this may be a read error. The chain recombines TRBV7-8 with TRBJ1-4, with TRBD1 matching 7 bases. The CDR3 is made up of 16 amino acids. Germline V CDR1 and CDR2: SGHVS, FQNEAQ. The CDR3 sequence is CTSSLRSGTANEKLFF. The CDR3 nucleotides are TGTACCAGCAGCCTTAGATCCGGGACAGCGAATGAAAAACTGTTTTTT.

The chain recombines TRBV2 with TRBJ1-5, with TRBD1 matching over 8 bases. This CDR3 comprises 15 residues. Germline V lookup: CDR1 SNHLY, CDR2 FYNNEI. Trimming at V came to 4 bases and at J to 6 bases, leaving 8 bases not matched to a gene. For the CDR3, the DNA is TGTGCCAGCAGTGGAAACAGGGGGTCGAGTCAGCCCCAGCATTTT. It encodes CASSGNRGSSQPQHF.

The V gene is TRBV2, the J gene TRBJ2-2; D possibly corresponds to TRBD2 (5 bases). The V end was cut by 4 bases, the J end by 5 bases, with 17 bases between. The CDR3 sequence is 16 residues long. Germline assignment: CDR1 SNHLY and CDR2 FYNNEI. The DNA of the CDR3 is TGTGCCAGCAGTGGAGGGTGGGCTGAGTATACCGGGGAGCTGTTTTTT. This translates into CASSGGWAEYTGELFF.

The gene calls are TRBV12-3 or TRBV12-4 and TRBJ1-2, with TRBD1 matching over 7 bases. V lost 6 bases to trimming and J lost 4 bases; unmatched junction nucleotides: 11. CDR3 size: 15 residues. Here the CDR3 reads CASSFTLQGIYGYTF. CDR3 sequence (DNA): TGTGCCAGCAGCTTCACCCTACAGGGGATCTATGGCTACACCTTC.

This chain uses TRBV7-6 with TRBJ1-3, with a tentative D call TRBD1 (5 bases). V shed 5 bases and J shed 4 bases, with 15 bases lying between them. The CDR3 is 15 amino acids. CDR1 SGHVS and CDR2 FNYEAQ come from the germline V gene. The CDR3 nucleotides read TGTGCCAGCAGCCTAGGGGCAGAAACGGGAAACACCATATATTTT. Translating it yields CASSLGAETGNTIYF.

In its sample, this clonotype was seen many times. CDR3 region: CASSEPDSTNEAFF. CDR3 bases: TGCGCCAGCAGTGAGCCGGACAGTACAAATGAAGCTTTCTTT. This chain uses TRBV10-2 with TRBJ1-1; a possible D gene is TRBD1 (6 bases). The germline CDR1 and CDR2 sequences are WSHSY and SAAADI. Trimming shortened V by 2 bases and J by 7 bases, and 14 bases separated the two germline ends. This CDR3 is built from 14 residues.

Worth noting for this clonotype: With a much larger clone just one base away, this may be a read error. The rearrangement links TRBV20-1 to TRBJ2-2; TRBD2 matches 7 bases. Trimming removed 0 bases from V and 1 base from J; junction bases left unmatched: 8. CDR1 DFQATT and CDR2 SNEGSKA come from the germline V gene (reference sequence). The CDR3 is 17 residues long. CDR3 DNA sequence: TGCAGTGCTAGAGATCCCATGGCGGGAGTGAACACCGGGGAGCTGTTTTTT. Its protein product is CSARDPMAGVNTGELFF.

This clonotype has a handful of counts. This chain connects TRBV6-7 to TRBJ1-4; possible D gene TRBD1, 5 bases. TRBV6-7 is an open reading frame, and its role is uncertain. Between the trimmed V and J ends, which lost 0 bases and 0 bases, there was a span of 14 bases. The CDR3 consists of 18 residues. The CDR3 DNA is TGTGCCAGCAGTTACTCGGGACCAGCGACAGCAACTAATGAAAAACTGTTTTTT. This encodes CASSYSGPATATNEKLFF.

As to this clonotype: Mismatch with germline at one junction end may stem from a read error. J is TRBJ2-7 and V is TRBV10-3, with D unclear. The J call may be faulty, since TRBJ2-5 better matches the DNA end. This CDR3 has 16 residues. Germline V gene data show CDR1 as ENHRY and CDR2 as SYGVKD. DNA of the CDR3: TGTGCCAGCAGTCAACCCCACCCGGAGCGTGAAGAGACCCAGTACTTC. It yields the protein CASSQPHPEREETQYF.

The sample holds one count of this clonotype. A much more abundant neighbour one base away suggests this may be a read error. The chain employs TRBV2 and TRBJ2-7; TRBD2 might be the D (5 bases). V gave up 5 bases and J gave up 3 bases, with 11 bases separating them. This CDR3 is 13 amino acids long. Germline V gives CDR1 SNHLY, CDR2 FYNNEI. CDR3 residues: CASSQDWSYEQYF. The CDR3 DNA follows: TGTGCCAGCAGTCAGGACTGGAGCTACGAGCAGTACTTC.

This sequence joins TRBV7-2 and TRBJ2-2; 7 bases are shared with TRBD1. Germline CDR1 SGHTA, CDR2 FQGNSA. With V trimmed by 3 bases and J by 4 bases, 5 bases remained unmatched. CDR3 length equals 15 residues. The CDR3 bases are TGTGCCAGCAGCTTCACAGGGGTGGCCACCGGGGAGCTGTTTTTT. This gives the protein CASSFTGVATGELFF. The whole variable domain, filled in from reference TRBV7-2 and TRBJ2-2, reads GAGVSQSPSNKVTEKGKDVELRCDPISGHTALYWYRQSLGQGLEFLIYFQGNSAPDKSGLPSDRFSAERTGGSVSTLTIQRTQQEDSAVYLCASSFTGVATGELFFGEGSRLTVL.

This clonotype was detected many times. The chain uses TRBV10-3 and TRBJ2-2; 7 bases are shared with TRBD1. Germline lookup yields CDR1 ENHRY and CDR2 SYGVKD. The CDR3 totals 16 residues. Trimming at V came to 7 bases and at J to 0 bases, leaving 8 bases not matched to a gene. The CDR3 DNA follows: TGTGCCATCAAGGGGGCAGCCTCACCGAACACCGGGGAGCTGTTTTTT. Encoded protein: CAIKGAASPNTGELFF.

The rearrangement uses TRBV30 and TRBJ2-7; the D gene could be TRBD1 or TRBD2 (5 bases each). This CDR3 comprises 13 residues. Trimming removed 0 bases from V and 5 bases from J, with 11 bases in between. Germline V gene lookup returns CDR1 GTSNPN and CDR2 SVGIG (reference sequence). CDR3 DNA: TGTGCCTGGAGTGTATCTGGGGGACACGAGCAGTACTTC. This codes for CAWSVSGGHEQYF.

This clonotype occurred many times. Here the CDR3 DNA reads TGTGCCACCGAAAGCGGGAGTCGGACCGAGCAGTACTTC. It translates to CATESGSRTEQYF. The V call is TRBV10-3, the J call TRBJ2-7; TRBD2 aligns across 8 bases. This CDR3 has 13 amino acids. In germline, CDR1 is ENHRY, CDR2 SYGVKD. V was pared by 10 bases and J by 6 bases, with 11 bases of the junction left unmatched.

This clonotype was seen many times. This chain joins TRBV10-3 and TRBJ1-6; perhaps TRBD1 as D (5 bases). CDR1 and CDR2 from the germline V gene are ENHRY and SYGVKD. The CDR3 consists of 12 residues. The V gene lost 5 bases and the J gene lost 9 bases, with 8 bases spanning the gap. The CDR3 region is CAISRGSSPLHF. The CDR3 bases are TGTGCCATCAGTAGGGGTAGTTCACCCCTCCACTTT.

This clonotype has a count of ten or more. V is TRBV29-1 and J is TRBJ2-5, with 7 bases lining up with TRBD1. V lost 7 bases to trimming and J lost 3 bases; unmatched junction nucleotides: 5. Germline CDR1 reads SQVTM; CDR2 reads ANQGSEA. This CDR3 comprises 12 residues. CDR3: CSARQGEETQYF. The CDR3 DNA follows: TGCAGCGCCAGACAGGGCGAAGAGACCCAGTACTTC.

This chain connects TRBV24-1 to TRBJ1-6; TRBD1 matches 8 bases. Looked up from germline, CDR1 is KGHDR and CDR2 is SFDVKD. The V and J ends lost 2 bases and 11 bases, in that order; junction bases with no gene match: 4. The CDR3 consists of 14 residues. CDR3 sequence (DNA): TGTGCCACCAGTGATTGGACAGGGCAAGCACCCCTCCACTTT. This codes for CATSDWTGQAPLHF.

The chain joins TRBV12-3 or TRBV12-4 to TRBJ2-7, with D tentatively TRBD2 (6 bases). V lost 5 bases and J 4 bases, leaving 18 bases between the germline ends. CDR3 size: 15 residues. CDR3 coding DNA: TGTGCCAGCAGTCCCCGACGACCCGGGGGATACGAGCAGTACTTC. This encodes CASSPRRPGGYEQYF.

The table lists this clonotype with a count of one. The rearrangement links TRBV7-2 to TRBJ2-7; 11 bases fit TRBD2. Germline V gives CDR1 SGHTA, CDR2 FQGNSA. The CDR3 loop spans 16 amino acids. The junction had 7 bases not matched to a gene; V was cut back by 1 base and J by 5 bases. The DNA for the CDR3 is TGTGCCAGCAGCTTAGGGGGGACTAGCGGATCCCACGAGCAGTACTTC. It specifies CASSLGGTSGSHEQYF.

The V call is TRBV6-6, the J call TRBJ1-5, with TRBD1 matching over 7 bases. Germline V gene data show CDR1 as MNHNY and CDR2 as SVGAGI (reference sequence). The V gene end was trimmed by 7 bases and the J gene end by 7 bases; junction bases not matched to a gene: 10. This CDR3 has 14 residues. CDR3 in DNA: TGTGCCAGCACAGGGGGGGGAGGTAGACAGCCCCAGCATTTT. Protein product: CASTGGGGRQPQHF.

J is TRBJ2-7 and V is TRBV7-9; 11 bases line up with TRBD1. The CDR3 totals 17 residues. Trimming took 0 bases from V and 3 from J; bases not matched to a gene: 7. Germline V gene lookup returns CDR1 SEHNR and CDR2 FQNEAQ (reference sequence). The CDR3 DNA reads TGTGCCAGCAGCTTAGCCGGACAGGGGGCGATTATCTACGAGCAGTACTTC. It codes for CASSLAGQGAIIYEQYF.

Remarks on this clonotype: This clone may be a read error of a much larger clone one base away. Since no conserved phenylalanine or tryptophan closes the CDR3, a read error is the likely cause. The chain uses TRBV7-9 and TRBJ1-1; D not certain. Germline V gene lookup returns CDR1 SEHNR and CDR2 FQNEAQ (reference sequence). This CDR3 contains 14 residues. The CDR3 DNA sequence: TGCGCCAGCAGCTCCTCGGGTGTGAACACTGAAGCTTTCCTT. This translates into CASSSSGVNTEAFL.

V gene TRBV7-2 combines with J gene TRBJ1-1; 7 nucleotides line up with TRBD1. Germline V gene lookup returns CDR1 SGHTA and CDR2 FQGNSA. Trimming removed 4 bases from V and 4 bases from J; junction bases left unmatched: 9. This CDR3 region has 15 residues. The CDR3 DNA reads as TGTGCCAGCAGCTCGGACAGGCGGGGCGGCACTGAAGCTTTCTTT. This gives the protein CASSSDRRGGTEAFF.

This clonotype was observed at least ten times. This chain uses TRBV20-1 with TRBJ1-5; D gene unclear. The V gene's germline CDR1 is DFQATT and CDR2 SNEGSKA (reference sequence). V was clipped by 3 bases and J by 6 bases, with 18 bases between them. This CDR3 comprises 15 residues. Written as DNA, the CDR3 is TGCAGTGCTAGCCGTCCGGGCATGGTGGGTCAGCCCCAGCATTTT. Amino acids: CSASRPGMVGQPQHF.

This clonotype appeared many times. This rearrangement joins TRBV7-8 to TRBJ2-5, with D perhaps TRBD1 (6 bases). CDR3 length equals 14 residues. Germline V gives CDR1 SGHVS, CDR2 FQNEAQ. Trimming took off 5 bases at V and 2 bases at J, with 12 bases between the two ends. The CDR3 DNA reads TGTGCCAGCAGCCGGACAGAAACGCAAGAGACCCAGTACTTC. It yields the protein CASSRTETQETQYF.

Concerning this clonotype itself: One end of the junction does not line up with germline, which may come from a read error. V usage is TRBV10-3 and J usage is TRBJ1-6; 7 nucleotides line up with TRBD1. Germline CDR1 ENHRY, CDR2 SYGVKD. The CDR3 runs 16 residues. The DNA of the CDR3 is TGTGCCAGCAGTCTCCAAACCGGGACAGATAATTCACCCCTCCACTTT. Translation gives CASSLQTGTDNSPLHF.

Ten or more counts support this clonotype. The rearrangement uses TRBV27 and TRBJ1-2; unclear D gene. V was cut by 5 bases and J by 9 bases, with 16 bases left in between. Germline CDR1 is MNHEY and CDR2 is SMNVEV (reference sequence). The CDR3 covers 13 residues. The CDR3 spells CASSPAGLGSYTF. Written as DNA, the CDR3 is TGTGCCAGCAGTCCCGCCGGGCTCGGGAGCTACACCTTC.